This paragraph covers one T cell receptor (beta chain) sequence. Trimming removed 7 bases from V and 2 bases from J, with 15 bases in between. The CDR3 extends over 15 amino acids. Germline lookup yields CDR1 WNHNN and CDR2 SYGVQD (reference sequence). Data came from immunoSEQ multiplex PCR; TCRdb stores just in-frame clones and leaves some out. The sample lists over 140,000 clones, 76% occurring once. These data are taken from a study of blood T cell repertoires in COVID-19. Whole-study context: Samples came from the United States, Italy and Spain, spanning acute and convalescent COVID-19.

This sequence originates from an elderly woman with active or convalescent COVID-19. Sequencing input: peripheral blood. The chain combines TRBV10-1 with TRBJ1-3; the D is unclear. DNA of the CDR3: TGCGCCAGCAATCCTCGGGAGTGCGCTGGAAACACCATATATTTT. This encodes CASNPRECAGNTIYF.